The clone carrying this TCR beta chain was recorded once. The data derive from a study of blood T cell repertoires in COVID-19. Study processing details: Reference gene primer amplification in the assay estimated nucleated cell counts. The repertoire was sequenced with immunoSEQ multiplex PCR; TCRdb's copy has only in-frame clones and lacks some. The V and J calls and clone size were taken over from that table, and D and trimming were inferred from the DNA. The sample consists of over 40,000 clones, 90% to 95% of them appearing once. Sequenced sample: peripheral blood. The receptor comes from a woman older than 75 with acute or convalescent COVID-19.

In nucleotides, the CDR3 is TGTGCCAGTAGGGGGACAGGGAATTCTGACTACGAGCAGTACTTC. It specifies CASRGTGNSDYEQYF. J is TRBJ2-7 and V is TRBV19, with 9 nucleotides matching TRBD1. The V gene end was trimmed by 6 bases and the J gene end by 3 bases; junction bases not matched to a gene: 9. The germline gives CDR1 LNHDA, CDR2 SQIVND (reference sequence). The CDR3 consists of 15 residues.